The clone carrying this T cell receptor beta chain was counted a single time. Its antigen is currently unknown. The patients had HPV-negative, locally advanced oral cavity squamous cell carcinoma. The sample comes from a study of neoadjuvant anti-PD-1 for oral cavity cancer. Background on the study: Nivolumab at 3 mg/kg was mostly given biweekly, three to four doses, pre-surgery.

Findings and limits, study-wide: Each response group had just a few patients in TCR analyses.

The CDR3 loop spans 15 amino acids. Germline CDR1 is MNHEY and CDR2 is SMNVEV (reference sequence). V lost 7 bases to trimming and J lost 10 bases, with 23 bases between them. TCRdb's copy holds only in-frame clones and misses some; the assay was immunoSEQ multiplex PCR. The sample shows about 81,000 clones, approximately 80% of them seen only once. The sequencing used PBMCs, collected before nivolumab (anti-PD-1) treatment. This TCR was recovered from a person aged 35-79 years with oral cavity squamous cell carcinoma. V usage is TRBV27 and J usage is TRBJ1-5, with D possibly being TRBD1 (5 bases). CDR3 sequence: CASKLSRDLNIPQHF. CDR3 coding DNA: TGTGCCAGCAAGCTTTCCCGGGACCTAAATATTCCCCAGCATTTT.